A selection of T cell receptor beta chains follows, all from one sample in a study of blood T cell repertoires in COVID-19. This table comes from immunoSEQ multiplex PCR, and its TCRdb copy is limited to in-frame clones, with some not included. The sample consists of approximately 200,000 clones, approximately 84% of them appearing once. The specimen sequenced was peripheral blood. The receptors come from a woman aged 80 or over with COVID-19, enrolled during active disease. The CDR3 runs from the conserved cysteine through the conserved F or W. A D gene is named only where the DNA matches it firmly. Clone size appears in some rows only: once, few, many, or a class for an expanded clone.

j_gene	abundance	v_gene	d_gene	CDR3aa	CDR3nt
TRBJ1-5	.	TRBV6-1	.	CASSDKGASNSNQPQHF	TGTGCCAGCAGTGATAAAGGGGCCTCTAATAGCAATCAGCCCCAGCATTTT
TRBJ2-7	once	TRBV6-5	TRBD1	CASSYSGDRAPYEQYF	TGTGCCAGCAGTTACTCGGGGGACAGGGCCCCCTACGAGCAGTACTTC
TRBJ1-1	.	TRBV9	.	CASSAAGEPNTEAFF	TGTGCCAGCAGCGCCGCAGGGGAGCCGAACACTGAAGCTTTCTTT
TRBJ1-1	.	TRBV3-1/TRBV3-2	.	CASSPGRPTEAFF	TGTGCCAGCAGCCCAGGGAGGCCCACTGAAGCTTTCTTT
TRBJ2-7	few	TRBV24-1	.	CATSDSRTTRRQYF	TGTGCCACCAGTGATTCGAGGACAACTCGGCGCCAGTACTTC
TRBJ2-7	.	TRBV29-1	.	CSAGRGTATYEQYF	TGCAGCGCCGGTCGGGGGACAGCTACTTACGAGCAGTACTTC
TRBJ1-6	.	TRBV4-2	TRBD1	CASSQDWDRGFSPLHF	TGTGCCAGCAGCCAAGATTGGGACAGGGGGTTTTCACCCCTCCACTTT
TRBJ1-5	.	TRBV25-1	TRBD1	CASSQTGRNQPQHF	TGTGCCAGCAGTCAGACAGGGCGAAATCAGCCCCAGCATTTT
TRBJ2-1	.	TRBV3-1/TRBV3-2	.	CASSQVGWGRGEQFF	TGTGCCAGCAGCCAAGTTGGTTGGGGCAGGGGTGAGCAGTTCTTC
TRBJ2-2	.	TRBV5-4	TRBD2	CASSSGGLAGGSGELFF	TGTGCCAGCAGCTCCGGAGGGCTAGCGGGAGGTTCAGGGGAGCTGTTTTTT
TRBJ1-1	.	TRBV19	.	CASSIGTRTGNTEAFF	TGTGCCAGTAGTATAGGAACAAGGACTGGGAACACTGAAGCTTTCTTT
TRBJ2-1	.	TRBV5-6	.	CASSLGMGTLYNEQFF	TGTGCCAGCAGCTTGGGTATGGGGACACTCTACAATGAGCAGTTCTTC
TRBJ2-3	.	TRBV6-5	.	CASSLQGGTDTQYF	TGTGCCAGCAGCCTCCAGGGGGGAACAGATACGCAGTATTTT
TRBJ1-2	.	TRBV7-8	.	CASSLGQSYGYTF	TGTGCCAGCAGCCTAGGACAGTCCTATGGCTACACCTTC
TRBJ2-2	.	TRBV4-1	.	CASSQDQAGELFF	TGCGCCAGCAGCCAAGATCAGGCTGGGGAGCTGTTTTTT
TRBJ2-2	.	TRBV5-1	TRBD1	CANRQGAETGELFF	TGCGCCAACAGACAGGGGGCCGAGACCGGGGAGCTGTTTTTT
TRBJ1-5	.	TRBV7-8	.	CASSSWGDQPQHF	TGTGCCAGCAGCTCCTGGGGGGATCAGCCCCAGCATTTT
TRBJ1-5	.	TRBV2	.	CASAGVVGNQPQHF	TGTGCCAGCGCCGGGGTAGTGGGCAATCAGCCCCAGCATTTT
TRBJ1-3	.	TRBV9	TRBD1	CASSVRPPRHWGQPDINTIYF	TGTGCCAGCAGCGTACGCCCCCCCCGCCATTGGGGACAGCCCGATATAAACACCATATATTTT
TRBJ2-2	.	TRBV6-5	TRBD1	CASRGQGTGELFF	TGTGCCAGCAGAGGACAGGGGACCGGGGAGCTGTTTTTT
TRBJ1-6	once	TRBV7-2	.	CASSLVRNSPLHF	TGTGCCAGCAGCTTAGTGAGGAATTCACCCCTCCACTTT
TRBJ2-1	.	TRBV11-3	.	CASSLAGTYNEQFF	TGTGCCAGCAGCTTAGCCGGGACCTACAATGAGCAGTTCTTC
TRBJ2-3	.	TRBV3-1/TRBV3-2	TRBD2	CASSQDPLVAGASDTQYF	TGTGCCAGCAGCCAAGACCCCCTAGTAGCGGGAGCTTCAGATACGCAGTATTTT
TRBJ1-3	.	TRBV5-1	.	CASSLEVGSKGNTIYF	TGCGCCAGCAGCTTGGAGGTGGGGAGTAAAGGAAACACCATATATTTT
TRBJ1-2	.	TRBV11-2	TRBD1	CASSYTGAGYGYTF	TGTGCCAGCAGCTATACAGGGGCGGGCTATGGCTACACCTTC
TRBJ1-5	.	TRBV6-5	.	CASRSNQPQHF	TGTGCCAGCAGGTCAAATCAGCCCCAGCATTTT
TRBJ2-3	.	TRBV5-1	TRBD2	CASRTGLAGVADTQYF	TGCGCCAGCAGAACAGGACTAGCGGGAGTGGCAGATACGCAGTATTTT
TRBJ1-2	.	TRBV29-1	.	CSVPVENGYTF	TGCAGCGTGCCCGTGGAGAATGGCTACACCTTC
TRBJ2-2	.	TRBV28	.	CASRSGGPGELFF	TGTGCCAGCCGGAGCGGAGGGCCCGGGGAGCTGTTTTTT
TRBJ2-7	.	TRBV5-4	TRBD1	CASSLRTGGYEQYF	TGTGCCAGCAGCTTGCGGACAGGGGGCTACGAGCAGTACTTC
TRBJ2-3	.	TRBV2	.	CASHGETPTQYF	TGTGCCAGCCACGGAGAGACCCCTACGCAGTATTTT
TRBJ1-4	.	TRBV27	TRBD1	CASSITGGRGEKLFF	TGTGCCAGCAGTATCACAGGGGGGAGAGGTGAAAAACTGTTTTTT
TRBJ1-1	.	TRBV5-4	.	CASSFYSLNTEAFF	TGTGCCAGCAGCTTCTACAGCTTGAACACTGAAGCTTTCTTT
TRBJ1-2	.	TRBV1	.	CTSSGDRANYGYTF	TGCACCAGCAGCGGGGACAGGGCTAACTATGGCTACACCTTC
TRBJ1-1	.	TRBV5-1	.	CASSLGAGDNTEAFF	TGCGCCAGCAGCCTGGGGGCAGGGGATAACACTGAAGCTTTCTTT
TRBJ2-7	few	TRBV9	.	CASSVGPAVREQYF	TGTGCCAGCAGCGTAGGGCCTGCGGTGAGGGAGCAGTACTTC
TRBJ2-5	.	TRBV28	.	CASSWVWSSETQYF	TGTGCCAGCAGTTGGGTTTGGAGCTCGGAGACCCAGTACTTC
TRBJ1-2	few	TRBV28	.	CASSLQEGGYTF	TGTGCCAGCAGTCTCCAGGAGGGTGGCTACACCTTC
TRBJ1-1	.	TRBV7-2	.	CASSLARAAEAFF	TGTGCCAGCAGCTTAGCTCGAGCGGCGGAAGCTTTCTTT
TRBJ2-7	.	TRBV11-2	TRBD1	CASSLVNRGYSYEQYF	TGTGCCAGCAGCTTAGTCAACAGGGGTTACTCCTACGAGCAGTACTTC
TRBJ2-1	.	TRBV29-1	TRBD1	CSGEPGQPNNEQFF	TGCAGCGGGGAACCGGGACAGCCCAACAATGAGCAGTTCTTC
TRBJ2-2	.	TRBV4-1	.	CASSREQGSGELFF	TGCGCCAGCAGCCGCGAACAGGGCTCCGGGGAGCTGTTTTTT
TRBJ2-2	few	TRBV7-9	TRBD2	CASHPGGGPAGELFF	TGTGCCAGCCACCCGGGAGGGGGTCCGGCCGGGGAGCTGTTTTTT
TRBJ1-2	.	TRBV28	.	CASSPVGWEGYTF	TGTGCCAGCAGCCCCGTCGGATGGGAGGGCTACACCTTC
TRBJ1-2	.	TRBV20-1	.	CSALRGYGYTF	TGCAGTGCCCTTCGAGGTTATGGCTACACCTTC
TRBJ2-7	.	TRBV3-1/TRBV3-2	.	CASSRGSGTYEQYF	TGTGCCAGCAGCCGCGGGTCCGGGACCTACGAGCAGTACTTC
TRBJ1-5	.	TRBV28	TRBD1	CASSPRQGRTNQPQHF	TGTGCCAGCAGCCCTAGACAGGGGAGGACTAATCAGCCCCAGCATTTT
TRBJ2-5	.	TRBV5-6	.	CASSPPGSQETQYF	TGTGCCAGCAGCCCCCCGGGGTCCCAAGAGACCCAGTACTTC
TRBJ1-1	.	TRBV19	.	CASSLLGAPEAFF	TGTGCCAGTAGTCTTTTGGGGGCTCCTGAAGCTTTCTTT
TRBJ2-1	few	TRBV14	.	CASSSSMGGGQFF	TGTGCCAGCAGCTCTTCCATGGGGGGTGGGCAGTTCTTC
TRBJ2-4	.	TRBV6-6	TRBD2	CASSRGGRDKNIQYF	TGTGCCAGCAGCCGGGGGGGGCGGGACAAAAACATTCAGTACTTC
TRBJ2-5	.	TRBV11-3	.	CASSPGGPSPGETQYF	TGTGCCAGCAGCCCCGGGGGGCCTAGCCCAGGGGAGACCCAGTACTTC
TRBJ2-5	.	TRBV29-1	.	CSVVEETQYF	TGCAGCGTTGTGGAGGAGACCCAGTACTTC
TRBJ1-6	.	TRBV5-1	.	CASSTGTSGYNSPLHF	TGCGCCAGCAGCACCGGGACATCAGGATATAATTCACCCCTCCACTTT
TRBJ2-6	.	TRBV10-3	.	CAIFRGAGANVLTF	TGTGCCATTTTCCGGGGTGCTGGGGCCAACGTCCTGACTTTC